The present T cell receptor beta chain was sequenced within a study of early T cells in non-severe SARS-CoV-2 infection. Study-level information: Alpha and beta chains were unpaired, from unsorted whole-blood bulk RNA. Study-wide findings and caveats: Private and CD4 specificities were missed by VDJdb matching, skewed to anti-spike CD8.

Individual cDNA molecules each received unique molecular identifiers attached to them. TCRdb fed the 5' RACE reads into MiXCR, producing one record per CDR3 protein. The table records about 48,000 distinct CDR3 sequences, around 6.4% of them present only once. This clonotype was counted at least ten times. Antigen specificity is unknown. V gave up 1 base and J gave up 1 base, with 13 bases separating them. In germline, CDR1 is MDHEN, CDR2 SYDVKM. CDR3 length: 16 amino acids. This sequence joins TRBV28 and TRBJ2-5; D may be TRBD2 (6 bases). Sample: whole blood, taken at baseline. The TCR originated in an adult who was a healthcare worker with PCR-confirmed SARS-CoV-2 infection or an uninfected control (not recorded which). The CDR3 loop reads CASSLFGRGPQETQYF. In nucleotides, the CDR3 is TGTGCCAGCAGTTTATTTGGGCGGGGACCCCAAGAGACCCAGTACTTC.